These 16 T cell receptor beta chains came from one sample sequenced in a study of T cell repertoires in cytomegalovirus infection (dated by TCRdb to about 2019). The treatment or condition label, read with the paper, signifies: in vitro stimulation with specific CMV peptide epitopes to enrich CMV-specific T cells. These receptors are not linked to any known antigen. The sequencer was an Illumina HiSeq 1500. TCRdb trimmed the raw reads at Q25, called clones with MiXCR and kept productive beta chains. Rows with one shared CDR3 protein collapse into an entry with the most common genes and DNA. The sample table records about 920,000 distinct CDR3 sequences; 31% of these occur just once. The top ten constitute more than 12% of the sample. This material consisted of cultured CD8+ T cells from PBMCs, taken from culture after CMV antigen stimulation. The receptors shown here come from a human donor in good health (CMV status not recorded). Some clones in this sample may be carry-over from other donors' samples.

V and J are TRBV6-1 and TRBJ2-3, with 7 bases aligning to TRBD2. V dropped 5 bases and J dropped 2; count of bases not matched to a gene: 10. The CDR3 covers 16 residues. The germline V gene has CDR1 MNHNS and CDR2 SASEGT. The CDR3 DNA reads TGTGCCAGCAGTAAGGGGCGGGGGACTAACACAGATACGCAGTATTTT. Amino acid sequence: CASSKGRGTNTDTQYF.

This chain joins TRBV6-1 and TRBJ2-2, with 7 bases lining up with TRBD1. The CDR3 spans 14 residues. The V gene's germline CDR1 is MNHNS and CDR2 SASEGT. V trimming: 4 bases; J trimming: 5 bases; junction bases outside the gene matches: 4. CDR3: CASSVRQGTGELFF. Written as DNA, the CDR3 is TGTGCCAGCAGTGTTAGACAGGGAACCGGGGAGCTGTTTTTT.

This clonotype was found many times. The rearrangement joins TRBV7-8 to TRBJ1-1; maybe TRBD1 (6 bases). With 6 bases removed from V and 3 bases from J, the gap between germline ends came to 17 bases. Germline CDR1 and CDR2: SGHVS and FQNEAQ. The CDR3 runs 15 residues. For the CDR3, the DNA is TGTGCCAGCAGATTCAACGGGGGCTTGGACACTGAAGCTTTCTTT. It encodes CASRFNGGLDTEAFF. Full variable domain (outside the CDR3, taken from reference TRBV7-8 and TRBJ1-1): GAGVSQSPRYKVAKRGQDVALRCDPISGHVSLFWYQQALGQGPEFLTYFQNEAQLDKSGLPSDRFFAERPEGSVSTLKIQRTQQEDSAVYLCASRFNGGLDTEAFFGQGTRLTVV.

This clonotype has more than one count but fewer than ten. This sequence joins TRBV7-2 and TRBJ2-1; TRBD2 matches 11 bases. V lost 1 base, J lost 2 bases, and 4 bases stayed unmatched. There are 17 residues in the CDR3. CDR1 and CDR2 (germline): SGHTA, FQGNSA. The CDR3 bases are TGTGCCAGCAGCTTAGTTGGTAGCGGGGGGGCCTACAATGAGCAGTTCTTC. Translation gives CASSLVGSGGAYNEQFF.

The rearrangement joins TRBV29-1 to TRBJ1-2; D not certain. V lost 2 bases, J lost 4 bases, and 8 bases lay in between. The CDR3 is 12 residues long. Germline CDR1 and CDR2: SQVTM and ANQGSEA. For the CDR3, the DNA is TGCAGCGTTGAATTCAGAGGCTATGGCTACACCTTC. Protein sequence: CSVEFRGYGYTF. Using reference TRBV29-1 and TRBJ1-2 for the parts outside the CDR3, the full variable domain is SAVISQKPSRDICQRGTSLTIQCQVDSQVTMMFWYRQQPGQSLTLIATANQGSEATYESGFVIDKFPISRPNLTFSTLTVSNMSPEDSSIYLCSVEFRGYGYTFGSGTRLTVV.

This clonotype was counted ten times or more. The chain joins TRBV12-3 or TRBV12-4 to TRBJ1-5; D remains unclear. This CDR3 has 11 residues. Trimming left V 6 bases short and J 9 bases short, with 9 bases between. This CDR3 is CASSPGRPQHF. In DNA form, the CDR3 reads TGTGCCAGCAGCCCCGGAAGGCCCCAGCATTTT.

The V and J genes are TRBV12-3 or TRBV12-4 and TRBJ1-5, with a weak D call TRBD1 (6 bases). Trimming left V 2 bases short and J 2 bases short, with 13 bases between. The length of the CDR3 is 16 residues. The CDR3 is CASSLRAGVGNQPQHF. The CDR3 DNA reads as TGTGCCAGCAGTTTACGGGCAGGGGTTGGCAATCAGCCCCAGCATTTT.

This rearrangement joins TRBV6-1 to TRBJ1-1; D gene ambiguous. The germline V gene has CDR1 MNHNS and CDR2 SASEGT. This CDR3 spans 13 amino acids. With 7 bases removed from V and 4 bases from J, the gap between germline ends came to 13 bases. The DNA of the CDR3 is TGTGCCAGCAACACGGGGAGGGTCACTGAAGCTTTCTTT. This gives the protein CASNTGRVTEAFF.

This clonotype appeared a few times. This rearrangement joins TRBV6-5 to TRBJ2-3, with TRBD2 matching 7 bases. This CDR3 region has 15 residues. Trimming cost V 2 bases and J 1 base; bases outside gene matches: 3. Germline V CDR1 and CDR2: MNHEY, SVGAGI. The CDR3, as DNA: TGTGCCAGCAGTTACCAGCGGGGCGGCACAGATACGCAGTATTTT. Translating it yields CASSYQRGGTDTQYF.

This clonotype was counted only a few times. In DNA, the CDR3 is TGTGCCACCACTTGGGGGACAGGAGGCTCCTACGAGCAGTACTTC. It specifies CATTWGTGGSYEQYF. The chain recombines TRBV19 with TRBJ2-7; 8 bases map to TRBD1. The CDR3 length is 15 residues. Trimming at V came to 10 bases and at J to 0 bases, leaving 11 bases not matched to a gene. Germline V gene lookup returns CDR1 LNHDA and CDR2 SQIVND (reference sequence).

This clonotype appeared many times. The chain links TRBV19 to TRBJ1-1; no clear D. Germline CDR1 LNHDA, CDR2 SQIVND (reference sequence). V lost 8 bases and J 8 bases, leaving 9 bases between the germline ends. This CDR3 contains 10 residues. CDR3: CASSSIEAFF. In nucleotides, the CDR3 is TGTGCCAGTTCTTCCATCGAAGCTTTCTTT. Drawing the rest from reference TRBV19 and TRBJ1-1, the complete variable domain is DGGITQSPKYLFRKEGQNVTLSCEQNLNHDAMYWYRQDPGQGLRLIYYSQIVNDFQKGDIAEGYSVSREKKESFPLTVTSAQKNPTAFYLCASSSIEAFFGQGTRLTVV.

The chain's CDR3 is CASSVTGDRDLNTEAFF. DNA of the CDR3: TGTGCCAGCAGCGTGACAGGGGACCGCGATTTGAACACTGAAGCTTTCTTT. This chain uses TRBV2 with TRBJ1-1, with TRBD1 matching 8 bases. Germline V gene sequence: CDR1 SNHLY, CDR2 FYNNEI. There are 17 residues in the CDR3. Losses at the gene ends were 6 bases for V and 0 bases for J; bases not matched to a gene: 12.

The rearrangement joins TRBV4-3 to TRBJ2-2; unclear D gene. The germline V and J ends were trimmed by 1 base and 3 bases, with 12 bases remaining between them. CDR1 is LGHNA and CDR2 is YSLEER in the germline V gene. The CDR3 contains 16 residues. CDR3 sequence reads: CASSQAVSAYTGELFF. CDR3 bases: TGCGCCAGCAGCCAAGCAGTCAGCGCCTACACCGGGGAGCTGTTTTTT.

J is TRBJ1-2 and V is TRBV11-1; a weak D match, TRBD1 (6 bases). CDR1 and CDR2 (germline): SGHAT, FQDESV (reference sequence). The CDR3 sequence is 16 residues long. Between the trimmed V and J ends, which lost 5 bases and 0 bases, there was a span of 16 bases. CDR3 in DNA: TGTGCCAGCAGCGAGGCCAGCCAGGGGTCTAACTATGGCTACACCTTC. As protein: CASSEASQGSNYGYTF.

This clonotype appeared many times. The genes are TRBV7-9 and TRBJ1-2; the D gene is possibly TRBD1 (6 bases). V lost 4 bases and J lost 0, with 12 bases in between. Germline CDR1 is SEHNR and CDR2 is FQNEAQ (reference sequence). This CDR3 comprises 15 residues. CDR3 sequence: CASSSDSIANYGYTF. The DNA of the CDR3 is TGTGCCAGCAGCTCGGACAGTATCGCTAACTATGGCTACACCTTC.

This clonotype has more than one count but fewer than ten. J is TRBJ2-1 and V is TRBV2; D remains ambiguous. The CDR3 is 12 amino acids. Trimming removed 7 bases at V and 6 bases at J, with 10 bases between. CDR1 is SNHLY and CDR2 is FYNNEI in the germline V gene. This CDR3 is CASITGVNEQFF. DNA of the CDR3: TGTGCCAGCATCACTGGGGTCAATGAGCAGTTCTTC.